This is a list of T cell receptor beta chains from one sample in a study of T cell responses to AZD1222 COVID-19 vaccine. Profiled with immunoSEQ multiplex PCR; TCRdb holds only in-frame clones, not every one. The sample lists more than 150,000 clones, under 95% occurring once. The material was peripheral blood, obtained 28 days after the second AZD1222 dose. These receptors were collected from an adult who received the AZD1222 COVID-19 vaccine. CDR3s include the opening cysteine and the closing phenylalanine or tryptophan. A D gene is named only where the DNA matches it firmly. Only part of the rows carry a size: once, few, many, or a class if the clone is expanded.

DNA	CDR3	D	J	size	V
TGTGCCAGCAGACTAGGGGTCTCCTATGGCTACACCTTC	CASRLGVSYGYTF	NA	TRBJ1-2	NA	TRBV27
TGTGCCAGCAGCTTAGGTGGGAGGGACGAGCAGTACTTC	CASSLGGRDEQYF	TRBD2	TRBJ2-7	NA	TRBV5-4
TGTGCCAGCAGTATCTATCTGAGCCGCGCCTACGAGCAGTACTTC	CASSIYLSRAYEQYF	NA	TRBJ2-7	NA	TRBV27
TGTGCCAGCAGCTTTGCCTACGAGCAGTACTTC	CASSFAYEQYF	NA	TRBJ2-7	few	TRBV5-5
TGTGCCAGCAGTGAAATTCCCGGGAACACTGAAGCTTTCTTT	CASSEIPGNTEAFF	NA	TRBJ1-1	NA	TRBV6-4
TGTGCCAGCAGCTTAGCTGGTTCCTACAATGAGCAGTTCTTC	CASSLAGSYNEQFF	NA	TRBJ2-1	NA	TRBV11-1
TGTGCCAGCAGCCCTCAGGGGACAGGGAAGACAGATACGCAGTATTTT	CASSPQGTGKTDTQYF	TRBD1	TRBJ2-3	NA	TRBV7-2
TGTGCCAGCAGCGTAGGGACAGTTCGGGAGACCCAGTACTTC	CASSVGTVRETQYF	NA	TRBJ2-5	NA	TRBV9
TGTGCCAGTGGGATGGCGGGAGGGACCAGGGGGACCCAGTACTTC	CASGMAGGTRGTQYF	TRBD2	TRBJ2-5	NA	TRBV25-1
TGTGCCACCAGTGATTCGGTCCGGAGCTCCTATAATTCACCCCTCCACTTT	CATSDSVRSSYNSPLHF	NA	TRBJ1-6	NA	TRBV24-1
TGTGCCAGCAGTGCCCCGGGACAGGGGTCCTACGAGCAGTACTTC	CASSAPGQGSYEQYF	TRBD1	TRBJ2-7	NA	TRBV28
TGTGCCAGCAGTGACACCGGAGGGGGCTATGGCTACACCTTC	CASSDTGGGYGYTF	NA	TRBJ1-2	NA	TRBV6-1
TGTGCCAGCAGCGATTCCGGTAGGACTGAAGCTTTCTTT	CASSDSGRTEAFF	NA	TRBJ1-1	NA	TRBV7-9
TGCAGCGTGAGGACAGGGCCAAGTCAAGAAGCTTTCTTT	CSVRTGPSQEAFF	TRBD1	TRBJ1-1	NA	TRBV29-1
TGTGCCACCAGCACCCAGGGCAAATCTGAAGCTTTCTTT	CATSTQGKSEAFF	NA	TRBJ1-1	NA	TRBV15
TGTGCCAGCAGGGTTGAGGTCGGGATCAACAATGAGCAGTTCTTC	CASRVEVGINNEQFF	NA	TRBJ2-1	NA	TRBV5-5
TGTGCCAGCAGTTTAAAAGGCCTAGGGTCACCCCTCCACTTT	CASSLKGLGSPLHF	NA	TRBJ1-6	NA	TRBV27
TGTGCCAGCATTAACTTCGGGACAGTATCAACTAATGAAAAACTGTTTTTT	CASINFGTVSTNEKLFF	TRBD1	TRBJ1-4	NA	TRBV2
TGTGCCAGCTCACCAGGGGATAAGCAGTTCTTC	CASSPGDKQFF	NA	TRBJ2-1	NA	TRBV18
TGTGCCAGTAGTATTATGACAGGGAACTACAATGAGCAGTTCTTC	CASSIMTGNYNEQFF	TRBD1	TRBJ2-1	NA	TRBV19
TGTGCCAGCAGCTTAATGGGCGGGAGCACTAACGAGCAGTACTTC	CASSLMGGSTNEQYF	TRBD2	TRBJ2-7	NA	TRBV7-3
TGTGCCAGCAGTTCATTTCCGGAAGAGACCCAGTACTTC	CASSSFPEETQYF	NA	TRBJ2-5	NA	TRBV27
TGTGCCAGCAGGAGGACTAGCGGGGGGACCTACGAGCAGTACTTC	CASRRTSGGTYEQYF	TRBD2	TRBJ2-7	NA	TRBV7-2